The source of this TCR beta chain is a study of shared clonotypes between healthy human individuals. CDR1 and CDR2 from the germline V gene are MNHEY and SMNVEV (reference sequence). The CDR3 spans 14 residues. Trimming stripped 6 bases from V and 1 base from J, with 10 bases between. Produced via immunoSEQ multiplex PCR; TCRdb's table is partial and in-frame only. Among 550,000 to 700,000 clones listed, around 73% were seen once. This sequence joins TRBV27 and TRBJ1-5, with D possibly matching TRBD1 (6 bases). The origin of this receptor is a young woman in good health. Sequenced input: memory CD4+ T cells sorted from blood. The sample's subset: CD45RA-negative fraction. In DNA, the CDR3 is TGTGCCAGCAGCCCTGACAGGAGCAATCAGCCCCAGCATTTT. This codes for CASSPDRSNQPQHF.